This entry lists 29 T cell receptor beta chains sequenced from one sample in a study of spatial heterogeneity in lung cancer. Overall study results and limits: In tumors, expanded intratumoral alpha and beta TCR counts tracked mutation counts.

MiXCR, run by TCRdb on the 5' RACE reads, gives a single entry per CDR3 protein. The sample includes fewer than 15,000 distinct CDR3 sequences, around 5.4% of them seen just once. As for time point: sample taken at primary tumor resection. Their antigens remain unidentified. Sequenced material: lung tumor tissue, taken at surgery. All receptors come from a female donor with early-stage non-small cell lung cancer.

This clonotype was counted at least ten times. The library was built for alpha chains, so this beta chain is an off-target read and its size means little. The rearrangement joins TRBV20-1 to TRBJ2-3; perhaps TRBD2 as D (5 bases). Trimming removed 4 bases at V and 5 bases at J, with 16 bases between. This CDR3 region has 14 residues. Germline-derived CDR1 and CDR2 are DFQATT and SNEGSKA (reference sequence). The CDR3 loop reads CSATHPVEGDTQYF. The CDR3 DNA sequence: TGCAGTGCTACGCATCCGGTTGAGGGAGATACGCAGTATTTT.

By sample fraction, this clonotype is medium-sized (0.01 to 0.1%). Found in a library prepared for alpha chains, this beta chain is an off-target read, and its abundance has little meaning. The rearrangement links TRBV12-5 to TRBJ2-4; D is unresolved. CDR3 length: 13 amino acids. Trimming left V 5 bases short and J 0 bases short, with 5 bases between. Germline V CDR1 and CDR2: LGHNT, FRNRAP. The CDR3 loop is CASGRVAKNIQYF. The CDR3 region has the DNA TGTGCTAGTGGTAGGGTAGCCAAAAACATTCAGTACTTC.

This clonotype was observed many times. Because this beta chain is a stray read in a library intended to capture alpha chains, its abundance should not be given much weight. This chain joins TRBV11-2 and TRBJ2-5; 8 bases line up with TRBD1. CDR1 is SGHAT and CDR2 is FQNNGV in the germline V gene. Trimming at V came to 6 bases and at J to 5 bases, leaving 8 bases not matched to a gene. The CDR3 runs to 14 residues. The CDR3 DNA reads TGTGCCAGCAGGTTCCACAGACAGGGGGAGACCCAGTACTTC. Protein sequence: CASRFHRQGETQYF.

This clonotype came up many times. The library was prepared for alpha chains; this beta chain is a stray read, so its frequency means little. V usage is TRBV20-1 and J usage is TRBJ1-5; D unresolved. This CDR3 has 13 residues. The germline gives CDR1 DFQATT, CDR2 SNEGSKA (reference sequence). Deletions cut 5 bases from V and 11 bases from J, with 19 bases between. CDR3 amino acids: CSALRPDGWTQHF. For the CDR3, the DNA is TGCAGTGCTCTTAGACCGGATGGATGGACCCAGCATTTT.

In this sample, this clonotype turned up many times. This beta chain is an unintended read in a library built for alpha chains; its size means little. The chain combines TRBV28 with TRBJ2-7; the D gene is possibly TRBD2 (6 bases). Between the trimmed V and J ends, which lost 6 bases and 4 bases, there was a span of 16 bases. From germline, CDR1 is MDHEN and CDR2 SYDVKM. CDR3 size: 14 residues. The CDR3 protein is CASRTGGTGYEQYF. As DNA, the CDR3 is TGTGCCAGCAGAACTGGGGGGACCGGATACGAGCAGTACTTC.

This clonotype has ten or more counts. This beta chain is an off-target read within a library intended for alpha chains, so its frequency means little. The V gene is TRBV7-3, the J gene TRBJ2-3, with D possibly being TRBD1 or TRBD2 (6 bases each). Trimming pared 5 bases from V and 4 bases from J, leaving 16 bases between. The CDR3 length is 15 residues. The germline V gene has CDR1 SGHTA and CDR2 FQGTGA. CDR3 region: CASSPQGREADTQYF. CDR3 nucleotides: TGTGCCAGCAGCCCACAGGGCAGGGAGGCAGATACGCAGTATTTT.

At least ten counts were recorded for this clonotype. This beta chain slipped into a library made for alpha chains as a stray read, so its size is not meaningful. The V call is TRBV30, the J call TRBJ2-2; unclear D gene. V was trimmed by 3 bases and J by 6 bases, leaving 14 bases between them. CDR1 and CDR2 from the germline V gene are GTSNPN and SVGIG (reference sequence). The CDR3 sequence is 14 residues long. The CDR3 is CAWRVGPLAGELFF. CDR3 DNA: TGTGCCTGGAGGGTAGGGCCGCTCGCCGGGGAGCTGTTTTTT. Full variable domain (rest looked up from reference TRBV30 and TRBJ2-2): SQTIHQWPATLVQPVGSPLSLECTVEGTSNPNLYWYRQAAGRGLQLLFYSVGIGQISSEVPQNLSASRPQDRQFILSSKKLLLSDSGFYLCAWRVGPLAGELFFGEGSRLTVL.

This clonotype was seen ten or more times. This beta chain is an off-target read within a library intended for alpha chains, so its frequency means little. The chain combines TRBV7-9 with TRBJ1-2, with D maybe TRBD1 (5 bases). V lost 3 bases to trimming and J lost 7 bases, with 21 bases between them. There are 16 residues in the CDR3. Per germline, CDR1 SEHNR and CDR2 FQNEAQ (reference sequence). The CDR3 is CASSFGDAALGAGYTF. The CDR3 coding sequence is TGTGCCAGCAGCTTTGGGGACGCGGCCCTCGGGGCTGGCTACACCTTC.

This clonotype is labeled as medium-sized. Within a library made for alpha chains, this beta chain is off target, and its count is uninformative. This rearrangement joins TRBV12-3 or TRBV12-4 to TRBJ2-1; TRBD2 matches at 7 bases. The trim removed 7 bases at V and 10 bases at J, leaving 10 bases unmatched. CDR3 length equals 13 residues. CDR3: CASTLVGGVEQFF. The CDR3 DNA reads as TGTGCCAGCACCCTCGTGGGAGGGGTCGAGCAGTTCTTC.

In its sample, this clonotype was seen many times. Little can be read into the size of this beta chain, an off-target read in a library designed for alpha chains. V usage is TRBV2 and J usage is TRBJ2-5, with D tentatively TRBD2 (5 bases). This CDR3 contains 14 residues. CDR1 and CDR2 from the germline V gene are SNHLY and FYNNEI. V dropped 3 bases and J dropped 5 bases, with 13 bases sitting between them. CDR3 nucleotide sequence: TGTGCCAGCAGTGAGCGGGCCTACGGGGAGACCCAGTACTTC. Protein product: CASSERAYGETQYF.

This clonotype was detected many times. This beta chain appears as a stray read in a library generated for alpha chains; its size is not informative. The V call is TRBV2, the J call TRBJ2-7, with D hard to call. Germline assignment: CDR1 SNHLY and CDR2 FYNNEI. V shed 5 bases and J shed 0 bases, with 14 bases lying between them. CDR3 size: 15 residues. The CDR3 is CASSTRVTGSYEQYF. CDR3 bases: TGTGCCAGCAGTACCCGAGTCACGGGCTCCTACGAGCAGTACTTC.

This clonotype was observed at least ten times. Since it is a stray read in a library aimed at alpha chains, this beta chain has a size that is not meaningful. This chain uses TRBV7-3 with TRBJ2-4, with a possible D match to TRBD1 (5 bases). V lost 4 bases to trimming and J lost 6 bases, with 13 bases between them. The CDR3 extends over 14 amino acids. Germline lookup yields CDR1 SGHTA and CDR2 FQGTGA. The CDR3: CASSSAGQGNIQYF. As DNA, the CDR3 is TGTGCCAGCAGCTCAGCAGGGCAGGGAAACATTCAGTACTTC.

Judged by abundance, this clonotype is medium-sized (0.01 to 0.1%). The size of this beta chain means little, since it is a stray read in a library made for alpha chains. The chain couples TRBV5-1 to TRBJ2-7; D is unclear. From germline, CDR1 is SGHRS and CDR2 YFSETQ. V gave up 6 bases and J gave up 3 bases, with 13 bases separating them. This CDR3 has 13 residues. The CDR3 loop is CASNQNRRYEQYF. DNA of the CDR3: TGCGCCAGCAACCAAAATCGCCGCTACGAGCAGTACTTC.

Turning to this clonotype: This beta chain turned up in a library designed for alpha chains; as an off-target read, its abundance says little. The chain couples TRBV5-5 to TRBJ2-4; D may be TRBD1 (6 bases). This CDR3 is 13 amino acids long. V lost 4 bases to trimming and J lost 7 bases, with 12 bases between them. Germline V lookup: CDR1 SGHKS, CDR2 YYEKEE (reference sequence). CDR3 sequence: CASSPGQRNIQYF. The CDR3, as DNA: TGTGCCAGCAGCCCCGGACAGAGGAACATTCAGTACTTC.

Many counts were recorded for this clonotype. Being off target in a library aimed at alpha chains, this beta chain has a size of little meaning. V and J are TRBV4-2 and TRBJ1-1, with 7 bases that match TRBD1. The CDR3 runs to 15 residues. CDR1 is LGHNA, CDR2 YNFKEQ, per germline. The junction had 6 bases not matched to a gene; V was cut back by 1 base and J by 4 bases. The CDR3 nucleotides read TGTGCCAGCAGCCAAGTGGGACAGTTAGGCACTGAAGCTTTCTTT. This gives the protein CASSQVGQLGTEAFF.

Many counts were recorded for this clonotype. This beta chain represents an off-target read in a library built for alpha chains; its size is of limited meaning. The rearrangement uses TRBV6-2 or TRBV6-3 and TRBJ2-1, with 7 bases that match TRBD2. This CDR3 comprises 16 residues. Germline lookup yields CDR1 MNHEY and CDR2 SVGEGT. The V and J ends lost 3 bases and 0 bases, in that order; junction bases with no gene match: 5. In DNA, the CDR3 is TGTGCCAGCAGTTATCAGCGGGGCAACTCCTACAATGAGCAGTTCTTC. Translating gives CASSYQRGNSYNEQFF.

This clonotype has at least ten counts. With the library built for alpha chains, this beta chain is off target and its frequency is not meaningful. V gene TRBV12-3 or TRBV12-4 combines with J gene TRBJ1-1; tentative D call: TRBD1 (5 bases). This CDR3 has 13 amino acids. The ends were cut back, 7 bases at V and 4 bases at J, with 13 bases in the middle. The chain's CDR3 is CASNPSQGTEAFF. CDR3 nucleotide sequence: TGTGCCAGCAATCCGAGCCAGGGCACTGAAGCTTTCTTT.

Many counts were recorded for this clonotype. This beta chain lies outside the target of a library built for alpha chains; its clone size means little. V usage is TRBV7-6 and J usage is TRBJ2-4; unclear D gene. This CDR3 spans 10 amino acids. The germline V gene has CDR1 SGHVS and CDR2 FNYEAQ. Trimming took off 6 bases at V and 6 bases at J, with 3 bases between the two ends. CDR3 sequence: CASSLNIQYF. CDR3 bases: TGTGCCAGCAGTTTAAACATTCAGTACTTC.

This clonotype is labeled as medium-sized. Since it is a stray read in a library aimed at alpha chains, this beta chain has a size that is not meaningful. CDR3 amino acids: CASSEDLVSYEQYF. CDR3 DNA: TGTGCCAGCTCAGAGGACCTGGTAAGCTACGAGCAGTACTTC. The chain carries TRBV18 and TRBJ2-7; the D is unclear. The CDR3 consists of 14 residues. The germline V gene has CDR1 KGHSH and CDR2 LQKENI. Trimming took 5 bases from V and 3 from J, leaving 14 bases between them. The full variable domain, with the rest looked up from reference TRBV18 and TRBJ2-7, is NAGVMQNPRHLVRRRGQEARLRCSPMKGHSHVYWYRQLPEEGLKFMVYLQKENIIDESGMPKERFSAEFPKEGPSILRIQQVVRGDSAAYFCASSEDLVSYEQYFGPGTRLTVT.

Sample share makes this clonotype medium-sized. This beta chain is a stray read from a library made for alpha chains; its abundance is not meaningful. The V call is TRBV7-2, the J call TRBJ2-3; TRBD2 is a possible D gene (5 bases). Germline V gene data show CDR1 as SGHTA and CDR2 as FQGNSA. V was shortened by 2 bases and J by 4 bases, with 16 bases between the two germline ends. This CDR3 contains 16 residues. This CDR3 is CASSLKGSNVPDTQYF. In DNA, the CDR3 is TGTGCCAGCAGCTTAAAAGGGAGTAACGTCCCAGATACGCAGTATTTT. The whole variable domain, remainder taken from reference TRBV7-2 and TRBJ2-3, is GAGVSQSPSNKVTEKGKDVELRCDPISGHTALYWYRQSLGQGLEFLIYFQGNSAPDKSGLPSDRFSAERTGGSVSTLTIQRTQQEDSAVYLCASSLKGSNVPDTQYFGPGTRLTVL.

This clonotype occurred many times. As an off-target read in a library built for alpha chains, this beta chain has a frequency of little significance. CDR3 sequence reads: CASSPAWGQGHQETQYF. In DNA form, the CDR3 reads TGTGCCAGCAGCCCTGCCTGGGGACAGGGCCACCAAGAGACCCAGTACTTC. The chain couples TRBV3-1 to TRBJ2-5, with 9 bases fitting TRBD1. Germline CDR1 is LGHDT and CDR2 is YNNKEL (reference sequence). After removal of 4 bases from V and 0 bases from J, the junction contained 9 bases not matched to a gene. The CDR3 runs to 17 residues.

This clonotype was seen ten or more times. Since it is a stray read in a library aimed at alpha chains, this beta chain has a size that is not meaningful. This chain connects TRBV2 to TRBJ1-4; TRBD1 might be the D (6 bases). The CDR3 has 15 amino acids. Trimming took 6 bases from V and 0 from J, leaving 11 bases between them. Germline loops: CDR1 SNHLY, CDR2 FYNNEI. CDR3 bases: TGTGCCAGCAGGCCCCCAGGGGCAACTAATGAAAAACTGTTTTTT. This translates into CASRPPGATNEKLFF.

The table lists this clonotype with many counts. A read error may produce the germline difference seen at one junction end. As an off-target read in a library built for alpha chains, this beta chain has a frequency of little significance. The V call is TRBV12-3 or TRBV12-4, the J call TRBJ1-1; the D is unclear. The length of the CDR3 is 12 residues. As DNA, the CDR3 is TGTGTCAGCAGTTTCGGGGACACTGAAGCTTTCTTT. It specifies CVSSFGDTEAFF.

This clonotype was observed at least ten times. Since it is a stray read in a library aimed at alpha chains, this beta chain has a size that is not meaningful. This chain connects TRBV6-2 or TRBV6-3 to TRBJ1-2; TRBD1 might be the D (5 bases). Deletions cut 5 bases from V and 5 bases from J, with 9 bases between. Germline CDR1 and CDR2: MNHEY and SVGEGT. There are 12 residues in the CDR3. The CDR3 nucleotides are TGTGCCAGCAGTGACAGAAGTTATGGCTACACCTTC. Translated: CASSDRSYGYTF.

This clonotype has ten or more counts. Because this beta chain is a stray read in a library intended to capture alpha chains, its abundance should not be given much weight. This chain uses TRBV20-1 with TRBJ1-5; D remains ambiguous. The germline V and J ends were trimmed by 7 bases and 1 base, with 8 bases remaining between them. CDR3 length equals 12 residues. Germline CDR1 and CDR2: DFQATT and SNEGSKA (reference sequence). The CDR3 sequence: CSVKGSNQPQHF. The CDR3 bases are TGCAGTGTCAAGGGCAGCAATCAGCCCCAGCATTTT.

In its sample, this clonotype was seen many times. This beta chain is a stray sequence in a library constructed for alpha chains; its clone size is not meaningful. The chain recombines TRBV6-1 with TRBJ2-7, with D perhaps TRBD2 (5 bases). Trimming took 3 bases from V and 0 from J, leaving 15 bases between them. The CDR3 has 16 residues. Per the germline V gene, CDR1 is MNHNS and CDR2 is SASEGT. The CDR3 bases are TGTGCCAGCAGTGACCCAGGACTCCCGAGCTCCTACGAGCAGTACTTC. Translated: CASSDPGLPSSYEQYF.

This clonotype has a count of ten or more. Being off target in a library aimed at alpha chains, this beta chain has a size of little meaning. CDR3 amino acids: CASSSISVDYGYTF. CDR3 in DNA: TGTGCCAGCAGCTCAATTTCGGTAGACTATGGCTACACCTTC. The chain has TRBV7-9 and TRBJ1-2, with D unclear. From germline, CDR1 is SEHNR and CDR2 FQNEAQ (reference sequence). V lost 4 bases and J 3 bases, leaving 12 bases between the germline ends. The CDR3 loop spans 14 amino acids.

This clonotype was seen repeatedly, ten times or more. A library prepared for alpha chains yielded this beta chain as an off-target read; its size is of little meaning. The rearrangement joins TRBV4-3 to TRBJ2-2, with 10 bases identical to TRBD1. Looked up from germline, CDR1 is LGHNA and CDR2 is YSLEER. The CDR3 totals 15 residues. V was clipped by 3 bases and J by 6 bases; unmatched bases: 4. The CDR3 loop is CASSQRDRGSGELFF. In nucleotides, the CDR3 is TGCGCCAGCAGCCAGAGGGACAGGGGATCCGGGGAGCTGTTTTTT.

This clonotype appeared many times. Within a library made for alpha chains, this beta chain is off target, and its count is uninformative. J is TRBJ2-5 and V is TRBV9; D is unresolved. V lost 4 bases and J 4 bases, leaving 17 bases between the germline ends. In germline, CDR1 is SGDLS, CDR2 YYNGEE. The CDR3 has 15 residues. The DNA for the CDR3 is TGTGCCAGCAGCCCGCGACCGGAAAGACGAGAGACCCAGTACTTC. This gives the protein CASSPRPERRETQYF. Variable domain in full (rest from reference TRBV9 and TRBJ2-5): DSGVTQTPKHLITATGQRVTLRCSPRSGDLSVYWYQQSLDQGLQFLIQYYNGEERAKGNILERFSAQQFPDLHSELNLSSLELGDSALYFCASSPRPERRETQYFGPGTRLLVL.